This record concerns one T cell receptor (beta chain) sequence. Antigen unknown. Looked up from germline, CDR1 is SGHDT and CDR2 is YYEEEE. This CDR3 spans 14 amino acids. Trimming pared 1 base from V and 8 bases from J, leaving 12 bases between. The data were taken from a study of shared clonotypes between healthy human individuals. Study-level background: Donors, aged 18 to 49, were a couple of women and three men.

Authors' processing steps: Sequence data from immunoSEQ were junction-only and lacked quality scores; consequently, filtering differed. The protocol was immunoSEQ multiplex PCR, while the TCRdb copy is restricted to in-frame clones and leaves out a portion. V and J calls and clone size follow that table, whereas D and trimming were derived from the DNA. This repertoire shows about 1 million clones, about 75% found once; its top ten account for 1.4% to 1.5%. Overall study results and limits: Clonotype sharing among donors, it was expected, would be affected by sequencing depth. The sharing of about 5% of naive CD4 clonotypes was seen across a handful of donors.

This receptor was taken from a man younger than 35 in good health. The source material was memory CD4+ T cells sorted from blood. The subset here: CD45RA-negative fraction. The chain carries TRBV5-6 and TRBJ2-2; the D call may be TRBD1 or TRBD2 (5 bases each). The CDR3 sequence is CASSLFGAKGELFF. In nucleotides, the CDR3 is TGTGCCAGCAGCTTGTTCGGGGCAAAAGGGGAGCTGTTTTTT.